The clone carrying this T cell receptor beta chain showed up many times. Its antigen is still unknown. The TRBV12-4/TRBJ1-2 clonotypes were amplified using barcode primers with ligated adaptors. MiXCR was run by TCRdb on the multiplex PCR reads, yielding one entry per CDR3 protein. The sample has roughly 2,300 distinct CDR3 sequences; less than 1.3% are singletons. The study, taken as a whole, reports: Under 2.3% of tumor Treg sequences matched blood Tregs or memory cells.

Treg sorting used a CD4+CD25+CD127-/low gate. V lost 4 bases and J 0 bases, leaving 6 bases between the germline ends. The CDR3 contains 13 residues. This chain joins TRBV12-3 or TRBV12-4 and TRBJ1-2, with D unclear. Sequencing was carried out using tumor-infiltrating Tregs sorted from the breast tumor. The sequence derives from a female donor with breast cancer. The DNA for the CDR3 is TGTGCCAGCAGTTGGTCAACTAACTATGGCTACACCTTC. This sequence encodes CASSWSTNYGYTF.